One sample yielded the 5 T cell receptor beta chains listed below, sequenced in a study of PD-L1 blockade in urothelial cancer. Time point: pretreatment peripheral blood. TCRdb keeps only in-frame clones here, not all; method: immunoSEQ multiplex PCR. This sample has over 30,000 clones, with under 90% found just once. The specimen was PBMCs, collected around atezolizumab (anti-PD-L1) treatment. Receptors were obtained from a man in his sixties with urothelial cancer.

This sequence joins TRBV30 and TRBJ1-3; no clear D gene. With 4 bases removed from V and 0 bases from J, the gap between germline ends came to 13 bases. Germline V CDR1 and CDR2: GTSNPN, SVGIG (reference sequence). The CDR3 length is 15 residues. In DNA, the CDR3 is TGTGCCTGGAAATACCCGGGGAGCTCTGGAAACACCATATATTTT. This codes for CAWKYPGSSGNTIYF.

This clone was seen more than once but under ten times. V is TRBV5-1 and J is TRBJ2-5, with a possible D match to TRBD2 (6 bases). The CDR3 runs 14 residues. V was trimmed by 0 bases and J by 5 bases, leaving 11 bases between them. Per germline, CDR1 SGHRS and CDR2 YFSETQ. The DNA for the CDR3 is TGCGCCAGCAGCTTGGCGGGGGTTGTGGAGACCCAGTACTTC. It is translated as CASSLAGVVETQYF.

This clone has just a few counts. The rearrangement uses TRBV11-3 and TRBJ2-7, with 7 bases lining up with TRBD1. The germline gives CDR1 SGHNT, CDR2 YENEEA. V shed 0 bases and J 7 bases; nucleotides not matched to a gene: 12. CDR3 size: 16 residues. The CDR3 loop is CASSLEGTGESSEQYF. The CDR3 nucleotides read TGTGCCAGCAGCTTAGAGGGCACAGGGGAATCATCAGAGCAGTACTTC.

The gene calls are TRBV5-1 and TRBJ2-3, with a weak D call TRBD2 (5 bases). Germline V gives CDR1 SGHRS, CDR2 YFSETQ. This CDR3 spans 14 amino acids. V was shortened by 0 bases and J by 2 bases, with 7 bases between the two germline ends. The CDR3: CASSLDGNTDTQYF. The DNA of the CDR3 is TGCGCCAGCAGCTTGGACGGGAACACAGATACGCAGTATTTT.

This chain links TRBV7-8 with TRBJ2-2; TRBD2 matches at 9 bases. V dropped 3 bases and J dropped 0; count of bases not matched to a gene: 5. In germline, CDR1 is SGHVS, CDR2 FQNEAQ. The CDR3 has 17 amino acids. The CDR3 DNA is TGTGCCAGCAGCTTCGCCGGACTAGCGACGAACACCGGGGAGCTGTTTTTT. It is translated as CASSFAGLATNTGELFF.